This T cell receptor (beta chain) was obtained from a study of shared clonotypes between healthy human individuals (dated by TCRdb to about 2020). As for the study more broadly: A couple of women and a few men aged 18 to 49 years were included in the cohort. Between about 0.8 and 9 billion PBMCs per donor were obtained by leukapheresis. For each donor, CD4 naive and CD4 memory were each run on three plates, CD8 naive on two plates, and CD8 memory on one plate. The study deeply sequenced blood TCR repertoires of five healthy adults to estimate repertoire size and the extent of clonotype sharing between individuals. To increase sequencing depth and limit assay-specific biases, TCR repertoire library preparation and sequencing were carried out by different laboratories using diverse techniques. Study-level results and caveats: When a few donors were compared, the shared fraction of clonotypes was about 5% for naive CD4, roughly 3.4% for naive CD8, 2.3% for memory CD4, and 0.4% for memory CD8. Higher generation probabilities were observed for clonotypes shared by all four sorted-subset donors than for non-shared clonotypes. Sampling was restricted to blood, and TCR repertoires in tissue are likely to differ from TCR repertoires in blood. The small number of donors limited the genetic and exposure-history diversity represented. Naive subsets generally had larger estimated clonotype richness than memory subsets. Even with the large sequencing depth, rarefaction of the sorted-subset datasets indicated that sequencing was incomplete. Based on pairwise subsampling, the degree of clonotype sharing among donors was expected to be affected by sequencing depth.

This clone has only one observation. The clone's antigen remains unknown. Per-base quality was not reported, and no clone a single base away is much larger than it. Using the deep immunoSEQ assay, multiplex PCR amplified TCR CDR3 regions from genomic DNA. Extracted genomic DNA from each cell subset was spread evenly across all wells of several immunoSEQ 96-well plates, with each plate serving as a replicate. For sorted subsets, each replicate PCR was loaded with around 220 ng genomic DNA, equivalent to some 31,000 T cell genomes. Purified libraries were quantified with a Qubit 3.0 fluorometer, sized on a Bioanalyzer 2100, and re-quantified with the KAPA Library Quantification kit. Every immunoSEQ 96-well plate was sequenced on a separate single-read 150-cycle Illumina NextSeq 550 flow cell. Turning to the authors' computational methods: Because the immunoSEQ output held only junctional sequences and lacked quality scores, the filtering could not match the filtering applied to full-length reads. Sequences were annotated with PyIR, a Python wrapper for IgBLAST v1.9, and V/J genes and CDR3 were assigned using IMGT germline references. Reads with weak V/J assignments (E-value above 1e-6), missing CDR3, stop codons, out-of-frame junctions, or ambiguous translated residues were removed. A V3J clonotype was defined by an identical inferred V gene, J gene, and CDR3 amino acid sequence. Percentage overlap between repertoires was calculated by dividing the number of shared unique clonotypes by the size of the smaller repertoire. RTK rarefaction, the Chao1 estimator, and Recon v2.1 estimates of unobserved clonotypes were used to assess repertoire richness. Generation probabilities were computed with OLGA for all TCRbeta clonotypes obtained by the gDNA method from four donors. Entries here come from immuneACCESS through TCRdb and include only in-frame sequences with V and J called. Some clones fail to appear in such tables; in the studies checked, an unresolved V gene covers under half of the shortfall, and the cause of the remainder is unknown. V and J calls and clone size are copied from that table; D and trimming were computed from the DNA. Counted in this sample were a few hundred thousand clones; about 96% of them appeared once. The top ten hold 0.057% of the sample.

Its CDR3 holds 14 amino acids, cysteine through phenylalanine. CDR3 DNA only is kept here, 42 bases in frame from base 1. From the germline V gene, CDR1 is SGHTA and CDR2 is FQGTGA. Trimming takes 3 bases from V and 0 bases from J, and the germline ends sit 7 bases apart. The donors were healthy, HIV-negative adults who had no recently reported acute infections or vaccinations. All donors were Caucasian adults living in Nashville, Tennessee, USA. Magnetic negative selection was used to enrich CD4+ T cells, after which naive cells were positively selected on CD45RA and the negative fraction became the memory subset. Blood was collected by leukapheresis, and PBMCs were isolated by Ficoll-Histopaque density gradient centrifugation and then cryopreserved in liquid nitrogen vapor phase. Analytical flow cytometry was used to check the purity and quantity of every magnetically sorted T cell population. Genomic DNA was isolated from every sorted fraction and measured by UV absorbance on a Nanodrop 2000c.

The rearranged chain carries TRBV7-3 and TRBJ2-3; TRBD1 is perhaps the D gene, given 5 matching bases. The sequencing input was naive CD4+ T cells sorted from blood. This sample's cell subset or site label indicates: CD45RA+ positively selected. This TCR derives from a woman in her twenties or thirties in good health. The bases read TGTGCCAGCAGCTTCGGACACAGCACAGATACGCAGTATTTT. The resulting protein is CASSFGHSTDTQYF.